The next 3 T cell receptor beta chains were all read from a single sample in a study of T cells after yellow fever vaccination (dated by TCRdb to about 2019). Explained via the paper, the treatment or condition label denotes: live attenuated yellow fever vaccine strain. Libraries came from 5' RACE. The instrument was an Illumina HiSeq 2500. Clones were called with MiXCR by TCRdb after fastp trimmed the public reads at Q25, and only in-frame beta chains were retained. One record per CDR3 amino acid sequence lists the most common genes and DNA. Here the sample has under 25,000 distinct CDR3 sequences; around 5.2% occur a single time. 20% of the sample is taken by the ten largest. The sequenced sample was PBMCs, either bulk or a sorted T-cell subset (CD4+, CD8+, memory, or dextramer-sorted; not recorded which), obtained about 41 days after the first yellow fever vaccination. Every receptor here comes from a man aged 18 to 29 who received the YFV17D yellow fever vaccine.

The chain employs TRBV7-3 and TRBJ2-2, with 8 bases identical to TRBD1. The length of the CDR3 is 14 residues. V dropped 3 bases and J dropped 6; count of bases not matched to a gene: 3. Germline values: CDR1 SGHTA, CDR2 FQGTGA. CDR3 DNA: TGTGCCAGCAGCTTGTCGGGACAGGCCGGGGAGCTGTTTTTT. It yields the protein CASSLSGQAGELFF.

This clonotype appeared many times. The chain is built from TRBV20-1 and TRBJ2-2; a possible D gene is TRBD1 (5 bases). V lost 6 bases to trimming and J lost 5 bases, with 13 bases between them. From germline, CDR1 is DFQATT and CDR2 SNEGSKA (reference sequence). The length of the CDR3 is 13 residues. The CDR3 reads CSAGPPGTGELFF. For the CDR3, the DNA is TGCAGTGCCGGTCCCCCAGGGACCGGGGAGCTGTTTTTT.

In its sample, this clonotype was seen many times. The chain uses TRBV7-2 and TRBJ2-3; 7 bases fit TRBD1. The ends lost 3 bases at V and 2 bases at J; junction bases unmatched: 2. The germline V gene encodes CDR1 SGHTA and CDR2 FQGNSA. The CDR3 sequence is 14 residues long. The CDR3: CASSFTGVTDTQYF. CDR3 sequence (DNA): TGTGCCAGCAGCTTCACAGGGGTCACAGATACGCAGTATTTT.